The entry below describes one TCR beta chain. Its matching antigen is unknown. The sample belongs to a study of OX40 agonist ivuxolimab in advanced cancers. Across the whole study: Two cutaneous melanoma patients and one hepatocellular carcinoma patient, three in all, had partial responses. Study-wide points: Relatively little clonal expansion, among the lowest observed, appeared in partial responders at 0.1-3.0 mg/kg.

It was autoimmune disease history or systemic immunosuppression that excluded patients. The protocol was immunoSEQ multiplex PCR, while the TCRdb copy is restricted to in-frame clones and leaves out a portion. The sample carries some 80,000 clones, 92% recorded once. Per germline, CDR1 KGHSH and CDR2 LQKENI. This CDR3 contains 16 residues. The V end lost 0 bases, the J end lost 0 bases, and 11 bases lay between the germline ends. The source is an adult with an advanced solid tumor such as melanoma, head and neck, liver or kidney cancer. The V and J genes are TRBV18 and TRBJ1-2; possibly TRBD1 for D (5 bases). The specimen comprised CD4+ or CD8+ T cells sorted from blood, sampled in a trial of the OX40 agonist ivuxolimab. The CDR3 DNA reads TGTGCCAGCTCACCACCGCAGGGCTCTTCTAACTATGGCTACACCTTC. This translates into CASSPPQGSSNYGYTF.